Presented here are 10 T cell receptor beta chains from one specimen sequenced in a study of regulatory T cells in long-lasting Graves disease. Time point denoted: newly diagnosed GD, antithyroid drugs for less than 3 months. There was RNA extracted from PBMCs, and the TCR library was made from it. Researchers made TCR beta libraries by using iRepertoire HTBI primers and running Arm-PCR on CDR3 regions. TCRdb passed the multiplex PCR reads through MiXCR, listing each CDR3 protein once. The repertoire holds 500,000 or so distinct CDR3 sequences, about 16% seen once, with about 12% in the top ten. This same sample was also part of a study on T cells in Graves' hyperthyroidism and ophthalmopathy.

The specimen comprised peripheral blood mononuclear cells (PBMCs), sampled at new diagnosis, from a patient treated with antithyroid drugs. The receptors were gathered from a man in his forties or fifties with Graves disease.

This clonotype was detected a few times. The chain uses TRBV4-1 and TRBJ2-7; no reliable D call. The CDR3 is 13 residues long. Between the trimmed V and J ends, which lost 4 bases and 3 bases, there was a span of 10 bases. Looked up from germline, CDR1 is MGHRA and CDR2 is YSYEKL. CDR3 amino acids: CASSPLASYEQYF. The CDR3 DNA reads TGCGCCAGCAGCCCGCTCGCTAGCTACGAGCAGTACTTC.

This clonotype was detected a few times. The rearrangement joins TRBV20-1 to TRBJ1-2; D unresolved. Germline assignment: CDR1 DFQATT and CDR2 SNEGSKA (reference sequence). There are 15 residues in the CDR3. The V and J ends lost 0 bases and 4 bases respectively, with 15 bases between them. The CDR3: CSARDQGGIVYGYTF. CDR3 DNA sequence: TGCAGTGCTAGAGATCAAGGCGGCATTGTCTATGGCTACACCTTC.

Written as DNA, the CDR3 is TGCAGTGCCCAGACTAGCGGAATCTTCAAAAACATTCAGTACTTC. It codes for CSAQTSGIFKNIQYF. The chain links TRBV20-1 to TRBJ2-4; 9 positions match TRBD2. V was pared by 6 bases and J by 3 bases, with 9 bases of the junction left unmatched. The CDR3 spans 15 residues. CDR1 and CDR2 from the germline V gene are DFQATT and SNEGSKA (reference sequence).

The chain links TRBV25-1 to TRBJ2-3, with D perhaps TRBD1 (6 bases). The germline CDR1 and CDR2 sequences are MGHDK and SYGVNS. The CDR3 is made up of 12 amino acids. V was clipped by 5 bases and J by 4 bases, with 7 bases between them. Here the CDR3 reads CASSWGPDTQYF. The CDR3 nucleotides read TGTGCCAGCAGTTGGGGGCCAGATACGCAGTATTTT.

A few counts support this clonotype. This chain uses TRBV6-5 with TRBJ1-4; D gene uncertain. Germline CDR1 is MNHEY and CDR2 is SVGAGI. The CDR3 spans 14 residues. Trimming pared 4 bases from V and 4 bases from J, leaving 10 bases between. The chain's CDR3 is CASSFTESNEKLFF. CDR3 nucleotides: TGTGCCAGCAGTTTCACAGAGAGTAATGAAAAACTGTTTTTT.

V and J are TRBV15 and TRBJ2-7, with 7 bases lining up with TRBD1. CDR3 length: 16 amino acids. The germline gives CDR1 LNHNV, CDR2 YYDKDF (reference sequence). Unmatched junction bases numbered 11, after V lost 1 base and J lost 5 bases. CDR3 residues: CATSRAIRQGGDEQYF. For the CDR3, the DNA is TGTGCCACCAGCAGAGCCATCAGACAGGGTGGCGACGAGCAGTACTTC.

V usage is TRBV6-2 or TRBV6-3 and J usage is TRBJ2-7; 10 bases are a match to TRBD2. The CDR3 length is 16 residues. Germline CDR1 is MNHEY and CDR2 is SVGEGT. The V gene end was trimmed by 0 bases and the J gene end by 1 base; junction bases not matched to a gene: 3. Here the CDR3 DNA reads TGTGCCAGCAGTTACTCCGGGACTAGCGCTTCCTACGAGCAGTACTTC. Translated, it gives CASSYSGTSASYEQYF.

This clonotype was observed a handful of times. This sequence joins TRBV20-1 and TRBJ1-1; D is undetermined. Germline-derived CDR1 and CDR2 are DFQATT and SNEGSKA (reference sequence). The CDR3 runs 15 residues. The V end was cut by 6 bases, the J end by 0 bases, with 17 bases between. For the CDR3, the DNA is TGCAGTGCAAACGGACCGTTAGCCTTGAACACTGAAGCTTTCTTT. It yields the protein CSANGPLALNTEAFF.

This chain connects TRBV2 to TRBJ2-1; TRBD2 is a possible D gene (5 bases). The CDR3 is made up of 14 amino acids. CDR1 and CDR2 (germline): SNHLY, FYNNEI. The V end lost 3 bases, the J end lost 8 bases, and 14 bases lay between the germline ends. The CDR3 nucleotides are TGTGCCAGCAGTGACATTCTTCTAGCCCATGAGCAGTTCTTC. Translation gives CASSDILLAHEQFF.

The chain combines TRBV28 with TRBJ2-5; perhaps TRBD1 as D (5 bases). Trimming removed 0 bases from V and 5 bases from J, with 10 bases in between. The CDR3 spans 14 residues. Germline loops: CDR1 MDHEN, CDR2 SYDVKM. For the CDR3, the DNA is TGTGCCAGCAGTTTATGGGGGCAGGGCGAGACCCAGTACTTC. Amino acid sequence: CASSLWGQGETQYF.